Listed below are T cell receptor beta chains from one sample, sequenced in a study of blood T cells in healthy people across ages. MiXCR, applied by TCRdb to the 5' RACE reads, yields one record per CDR3 protein. The table includes 1.8 million or so distinct CDR3 sequences, about two fifths detected once. The sample comprised blood. Source of these receptors: a human donor in good health. The CDR3 runs from the conserved cysteine through the conserved F or W. The D gene is left open where the match is weak. Clone size is shown for a subset of rows, as once, few, many or a class of expanded clone.

clone_size: NA; v_call: TRBV12-3/TRBV12-4; j_call: TRBJ1-1; d_call: NA; cdr3_nt: TGTGCCAGCAGGGGACCCTACGCTGCTTTCTTT; cdr3_aa: CASRGPYAAFF
clone_size: many; v_call: TRBV12-3/TRBV12-4; j_call: TRBJ1-1; d_call: TRBD1; cdr3_nt: TGTGCCAGCAGTTCCGGGACAGGGAACACTGAAGCTTTCTTT; cdr3_aa: CASSSGTGNTEAFF
clone_size: NA; v_call: TRBV28; j_call: TRBJ1-5; d_call: NA; cdr3_nt: TGTGCCAGCAGGCCACTGGGTTCTAGGGGGCAGCCCCAGCATTTT; cdr3_aa: CASRPLGSRGQPQHF
clone_size: NA; v_call: TRBV7-7; j_call: TRBJ2-1; d_call: TRBD2; cdr3_nt: TGTGCTAGCAGCATAGGACTAGCGGGGCCAAGCTCCTACAATGAGCAGTTCTTC; cdr3_aa: CASSIGLAGPSSYNEQFF
clone_size: few; v_call: TRBV12-3/TRBV12-4; j_call: TRBJ2-7; d_call: TRBD2; cdr3_nt: TGTGCCAGCAGTGCGCGAGGACTAGCGGGGGGTCACGAGCAGTACTTC; cdr3_aa: CASSARGLAGGHEQYF
clone_size: NA; v_call: TRBV7-9; j_call: TRBJ2-7; d_call: NA; cdr3_nt: TGTGCCAGCAGCTTAGATGTGGGGGTGAGCTCCTACGAGCAGTACTTC; cdr3_aa: CASSLDVGVSSYEQYF
clone_size: NA; v_call: TRBV7-2; j_call: TRBJ2-7; d_call: NA; cdr3_nt: TGTGCCAGCAGCTTAGTACGGGACAACTACTACGAGCAGTACTTC; cdr3_aa: CASSLVRDNYYEQYF
clone_size: many; v_call: TRBV5-1; j_call: TRBJ2-7; d_call: TRBD1; cdr3_nt: TGCGCCAGCAGCCTGACGGACAGGCCAAGCGACGAGCAGTACTTC; cdr3_aa: CASSLTDRPSDEQYF
clone_size: NA; v_call: TRBV20-1; j_call: TRBJ2-1; d_call: TRBD2; cdr3_nt: TGCAGTGCTAGAAACCCTACTAGCGGGAACTACAATGAGCAGTTCTTC; cdr3_aa: CSARNPTSGNYNEQFF
clone_size: NA; v_call: TRBV10-3; j_call: TRBJ2-3; d_call: TRBD1; cdr3_nt: TGTGCCATCAGTGTACCGGGACAGGGGGATACGCAGTATTTT; cdr3_aa: CAISVPGQGDTQYF
clone_size: NA; v_call: TRBV7-8; j_call: TRBJ1-6; d_call: TRBD1; cdr3_nt: TGTGCCAGCAGCCTGCGACAGACAGGGCCAAATTCACCCCTCCACTTT; cdr3_aa: CASSLRQTGPNSPLHF
clone_size: few; v_call: TRBV6-2/TRBV6-3; j_call: TRBJ2-5; d_call: NA; cdr3_nt: TGTGCCAGCAGTTACTTCCCTAGCGCCAAAACGGGGGAGACCCAGTACTTC; cdr3_aa: CASSYFPSAKTGETQYF
clone_size: few; v_call: TRBV20-1; j_call: TRBJ2-1; d_call: NA; cdr3_nt: TGCAGTGGGGTCCGGGGGGCAATCTCCTACAATGAGCAGTTCTTC; cdr3_aa: CSGVRGAISYNEQFF
clone_size: many; v_call: TRBV5-1; j_call: TRBJ1-2; d_call: NA; cdr3_nt: TGTGCCAGCAGTTTAGGGCAGGTCTATGGCTACACCTTC; cdr3_aa: CASSLGQVYGYTF
clone_size: few; v_call: TRBV7-9; j_call: TRBJ2-5; d_call: TRBD2; cdr3_nt: TGTGCCAGCAGCCCCGCTAGCGGGGGGCGGAGAGAGACCCAGTACTTC; cdr3_aa: CASSPASGGRRETQYF
clone_size: NA; v_call: TRBV9; j_call: TRBJ2-4; d_call: TRBD2; cdr3_nt: TGTGCCAGCAGCGTGGCGGGGGGAGCCAAAAACATTCAGTACTTC; cdr3_aa: CASSVAGGAKNIQYF
clone_size: many; v_call: TRBV6-5; j_call: TRBJ2-7; d_call: NA; cdr3_nt: TGTGCCAGCGGGCGGGTAGGCGAGCAGTACTTC; cdr3_aa: CASGRVGEQYF
clone_size: many; v_call: TRBV20-1; j_call: TRBJ2-2; d_call: NA; cdr3_nt: TGCAGTGCTAGTCGGGGTGAGATCGGGGAGCTGTTTTTT; cdr3_aa: CSASRGEIGELFF
clone_size: NA; v_call: TRBV7-3; j_call: TRBJ2-5; d_call: NA; cdr3_nt: TGTGCCAGCAGCTTACGGGGTTCCACGACCCAGTACTTC; cdr3_aa: CASSLRGSTTQYF
clone_size: NA; v_call: TRBV12-3/TRBV12-4; j_call: TRBJ1-2; d_call: NA; cdr3_nt: TGTGCCAGCAGTTTAAGGATGGGCTACACCTTC; cdr3_aa: CASSLRMGYTF